The entry below describes one TCR beta chain. The junction and the germline gene differ at one end; a read error may be behind it. The entry originates in a study of blood T cells in healthy people across ages. The study recruited healthy Caucasian donors from Russia who were aged about 6 to 90. A second PCR, run for roughly 7 to 12 cycles, used a sample-barcoded 5' primer plus a J-beta primer mix. One entry per CDR3 protein results from TCRdb running MiXCR on the 5' RACE reads. The sample has about 680,000 distinct CDR3 sequences, roughly 49% seen once. This CDR3 spans 14 amino acids. The germline gives CDR1 SGHRS, CDR2 YFSETQ.

The sequence came from a woman aged 55-69 years in good health. V usage is TRBV5-1 and J usage is TRBJ2-3; D possibly uses TRBD1 or TRBD2 (5 bases each). Source material: blood. The DNA of the CDR3 is TGCGCCAGCAGCTTAGGGACGGTGACAGATACGCATTATTTT. Amino acids: CASSLGTVTDTHYF.